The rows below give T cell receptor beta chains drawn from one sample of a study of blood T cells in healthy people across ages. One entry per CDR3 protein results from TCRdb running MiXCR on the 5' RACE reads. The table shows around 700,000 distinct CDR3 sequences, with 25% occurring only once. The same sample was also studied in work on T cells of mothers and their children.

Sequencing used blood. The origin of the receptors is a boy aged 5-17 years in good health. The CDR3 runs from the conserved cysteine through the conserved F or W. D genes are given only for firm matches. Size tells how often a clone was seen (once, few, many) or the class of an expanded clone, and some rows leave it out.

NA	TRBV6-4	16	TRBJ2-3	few	TGTGCCAGCAGTGACTCGAGAGACTCAAGCACAGATACGCAGTATTTT	CASSDSRDSSTDTQYF
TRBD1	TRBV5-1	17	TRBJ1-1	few	TGCGCCAGCAGCTTTAACCCGGGACAGGGGGCTAACACTGAAGCTTTCTTT	CASSFNPGQGANTEAFF
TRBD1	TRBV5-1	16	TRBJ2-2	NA	TGCGCCAGCAAACCCAGGACAGGCGCGAACACCGGGGAGCTGTTTTTT	CASKPRTGANTGELFF
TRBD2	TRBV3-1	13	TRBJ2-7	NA	TGTGCCAGCAGCGTACTAGCGGGCCACGAGCAGTACTTC	CASSVLAGHEQYF
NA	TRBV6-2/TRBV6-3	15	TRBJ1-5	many	TGTGCCAGCACCTGGGCCCCGGACAGCAATCAGCCCCAGCATTTT	CASTWAPDSNQPQHF
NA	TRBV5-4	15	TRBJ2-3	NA	TGTGCCAGCAGCCCGGGACGTTTTAGCACAGATACGCAGTATTTT	CASSPGRFSTDTQYF
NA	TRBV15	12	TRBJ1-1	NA	TGTGCCAGCGGTGGGGGCAACACTGAAGCTTTCTTT	CASGGGNTEAFF
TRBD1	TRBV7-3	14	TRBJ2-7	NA	TGTGCCAGCAGCTCGGGACAGGGGGCCAACGAGCAGTACTTC	CASSSGQGANEQYF
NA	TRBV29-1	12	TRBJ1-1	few	TGCAGCGTTGACCGGATATACACTGAAGCTTTCTTT	CSVDRIYTEAFF
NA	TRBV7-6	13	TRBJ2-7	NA	TGTGCCAGCAGCAGCGTTGCGGGGGCCGAGCAGTACTTC	CASSSVAGAEQYF
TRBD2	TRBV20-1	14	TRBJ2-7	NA	TGCAGTGCTACCCGGGGAGGGAATTACTACGAGCAGTACTTC	CSATRGGNYYEQYF
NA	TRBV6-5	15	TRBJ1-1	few	TGTGCCAGCAGTACGGGGGCAGGGGCGTACACTGAAGCTTTCTTT	CASSTGAGAYTEAFF
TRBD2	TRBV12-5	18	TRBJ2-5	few	TGTGCTAGTGGTTTTACGACTAGCGTGAACCGGGGGCCAGAGACCCAGTACTTC	CASGFTTSVNRGPETQYF
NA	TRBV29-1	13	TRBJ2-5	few	TGCAGCGTTGATACCGGGCTCCAAGAGACCCAGTACTTC	CSVDTGLQETQYF
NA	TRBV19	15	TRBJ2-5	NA	TGTGCCAGTAGTAATGGCCGCGATCTGCAAGAGACCCAGTACTTC	CASSNGRDLQETQYF
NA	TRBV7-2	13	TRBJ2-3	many	TGTGCCAGCAGCTTGGCCCCCACAGATACGCAGTATTTT	CASSLAPTDTQYF
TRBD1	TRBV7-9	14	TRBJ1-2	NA	TGTGCCAGCAGTCACCAGGGGGGTGAGAATGGCTACACCTTC	CASSHQGGENGYTF
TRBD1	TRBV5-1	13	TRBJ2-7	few	TGCGCCAGCAGAAGACAGGGCGGGTACGAGCAGTACTTC	CASRRQGGYEQYF
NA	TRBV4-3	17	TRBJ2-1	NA	TGCGCCAGCAGCCAAGACCCTCTAGTCCCCTCCTACAATGAGCAGTTCTTC	CASSQDPLVPSYNEQFF
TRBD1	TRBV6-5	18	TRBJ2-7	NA	TGTGCCAGCAGTTACGCGATAGGATGGCAGGGGGCTTGGTACGAGCAGTACTTC	CASSYAIGWQGAWYEQYF
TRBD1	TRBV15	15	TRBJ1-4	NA	TGTGCCACCAGCCCCTATTTTACAGGGGGAGAAAAACTGTTTTTT	CATSPYFTGGEKLFF
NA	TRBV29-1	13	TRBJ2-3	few	TGCAGCGTTGCTAGCGTTAGGGCAGATACGCAGTATTTT	CSVASVRADTQYF
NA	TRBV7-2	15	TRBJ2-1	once	TGTGCCAGCAGCTTAGCGGCTACTTCGACGTACGAGCAGTTCTTC	CASSLAATSTYEQFF
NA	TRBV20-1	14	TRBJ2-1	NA	TGCAGTGCTAGAGGCCGGGACTTCAACAATGAGCAGTTCTTC	CSARGRDFNNEQFF
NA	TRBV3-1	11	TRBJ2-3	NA	TGTGCCAGCAGCCAAGATGCTACGCAGTATTTT	CASSQDATQYF
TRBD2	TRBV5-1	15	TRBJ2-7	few	TGCGCCAGCAGCTTGGCCCGCGGGGGTGGTAGAGAGCAGTACTTC	CASSLARGGGREQYF
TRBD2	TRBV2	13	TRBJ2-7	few	TGTGCCGGTGGGGACTACCTCTCCTACGAGCAGTACTTC	CAGGDYLSYEQYF
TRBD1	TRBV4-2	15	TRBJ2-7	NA	TGTGCCAGCAGCCAAGCCGCAGGGGACAGCACTGAGCAGTACTTC	CASSQAAGDSTEQYF
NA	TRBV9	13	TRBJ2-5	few	TGTGCCAGCAGGGACAGCGCAGGGGAGACCCAGTACTTC	CASRDSAGETQYF
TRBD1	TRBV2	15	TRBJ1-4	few	TGTGCCAGCAGTACTACAGGGGAAGGGGTTGAAAAACTGTTTTTT	CASSTTGEGVEKLFF
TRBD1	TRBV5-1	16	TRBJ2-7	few	TGCGCCAGCAGCTTGACGACAGGGGCCGCTTCCTACGAGCAGTACTTC	CASSLTTGAASYEQYF
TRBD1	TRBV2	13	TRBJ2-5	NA	TGTGCCAGCAGGGCAGGGGGCTTAGTTGAGCAGTACTTC	CASRAGGLVEQYF
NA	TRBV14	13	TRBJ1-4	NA	TGTGCCAGCAGCCAAGAGGGGGATGAAAAACTGTTTTTT	CASSQEGDEKLFF
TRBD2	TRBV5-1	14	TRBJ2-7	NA	TGCGCCAGCAGCTTGGGACTAGCGGCCCACGAGCAGTACTTC	CASSLGLAAHEQYF
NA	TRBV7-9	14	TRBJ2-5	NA	TGTGCCAGCAGCTTAGCCGCAGGGAGGGAGACCCAGTACTTC	CASSLAAGRETQYF
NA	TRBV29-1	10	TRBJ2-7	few	TGCAGCGTTTTCAGGGGAGAGCAGTACTTC	CSVFRGEQYF
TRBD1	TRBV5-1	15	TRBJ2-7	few	TGCGCCAGCAGCTTGGAACAGGGGGCGAGCTACGAGCAGTACTTC	CASSLEQGASYEQYF
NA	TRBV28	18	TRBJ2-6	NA	TGTGCCAGCAGTTTCGTTTGGGACTTTACCTCTGGGGCCAACGTCCTGACTTTC	CASSFVWDFTSGANVLTF
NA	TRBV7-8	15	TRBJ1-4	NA	TGTGCCAGCAGCTTCAATTCGGACCTTGGGGAAAAACTGTTTTTT	CASSFNSDLGEKLFF
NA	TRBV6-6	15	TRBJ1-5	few	TGTGCCAGCAGTTACGTGTTGGTGCCCGATCAGCCCCAGCATTTT	CASSYVLVPDQPQHF
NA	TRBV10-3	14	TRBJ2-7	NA	TGTGCCATCAGCGACGTCGGAAAGTCCTACGAGCAGTACTTC	CAISDVGKSYEQYF
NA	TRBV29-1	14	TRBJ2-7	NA	TGCAGCGTTATTTCCCCGTTGGGCCCCTACGAGCAGTACTTC	CSVISPLGPYEQYF
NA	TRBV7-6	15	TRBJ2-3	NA	TGTGCCAGCAGATCTGACTCTTCTAGCACAGATACGCAGTATTTT	CASRSDSSSTDTQYF
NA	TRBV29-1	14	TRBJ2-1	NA	TGCAGCGTTGAGGAGGGGCTCTCCTACAATGAGCAGTTCTTC	CSVEEGLSYNEQFF
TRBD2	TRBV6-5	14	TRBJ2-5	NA	TGTGCCAGCGCGTTGAGCGGGAGCTCAGAGACCCAGTACTTC	CASALSGSSETQYF
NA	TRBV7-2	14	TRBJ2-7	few	TGTGCCAGCAGCTTAGCGCGAAACTCCTACGAGCAGTACTTC	CASSLARNSYEQYF